The T cell receptor beta chain described here comes from a study of blood T cell repertoires in COVID-19. The table came from immunoSEQ multiplex PCR; TCRdb's copy has only in-frame clones and leaves some out. This sample has over 200,000 clones; roughly 88% occur once, and the top ten carry around 30%. Per the germline V gene, CDR1 is SGHDN and CDR2 is FVKESK. CDR3 length equals 15 residues. The ends were cut back, 0 bases at V and 3 bases at J, with 10 bases in the middle. This chain uses TRBV14 with TRBJ2-3; D is undetermined. Material for sequencing was peripheral blood. The TCR sequence derives from a man aged 35 to 55 with acute or convalescent COVID-19. The CDR3 spells CASSQEFGSTDTQYF. The CDR3 bases are TGTGCCAGCAGCCAAGAATTCGGTTCGACAGATACGCAGTATTTT.